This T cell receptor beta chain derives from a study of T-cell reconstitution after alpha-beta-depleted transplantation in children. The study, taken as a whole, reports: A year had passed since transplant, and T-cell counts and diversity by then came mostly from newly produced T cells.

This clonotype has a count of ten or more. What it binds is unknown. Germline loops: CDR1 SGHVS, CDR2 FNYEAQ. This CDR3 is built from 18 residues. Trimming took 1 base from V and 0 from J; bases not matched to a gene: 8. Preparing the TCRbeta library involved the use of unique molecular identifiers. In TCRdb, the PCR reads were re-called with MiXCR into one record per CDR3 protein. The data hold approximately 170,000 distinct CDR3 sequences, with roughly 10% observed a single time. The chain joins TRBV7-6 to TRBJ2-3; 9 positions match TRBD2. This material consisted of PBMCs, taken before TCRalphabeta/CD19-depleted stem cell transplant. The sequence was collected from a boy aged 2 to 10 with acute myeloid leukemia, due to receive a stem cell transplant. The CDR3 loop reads CASSLEAGAGGSTDTQYF. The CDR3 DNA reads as TGTGCCAGCAGCTTAGAAGCTGGAGCGGGGGGTAGCACAGATACGCAGTATTTT.